What follows are 20 T cell receptor beta chains derived from one specimen sequenced in a study of blood T cell repertoires in COVID-19. Clones were sequenced by immunoSEQ multiplex PCR, and TCRdb holds only the in-frame ones, with some missing. The repertoire includes fewer than 150,000 clones, around 85% of them detected once, and 4.3% sits in the top ten. The sample taken for sequencing was peripheral blood. The source of these receptors is a human donor in a cohort sampled during active COVID-19.

This clone occurred a few times. This same CDR3 is encoded by further DNA sequences in the sample. The chain links TRBV2 to TRBJ2-7; TRBD1 might be the D (5 bases). V was cut by 2 bases and J by 0 bases, with 11 bases left in between. Germline CDR1 is SNHLY and CDR2 is FYNNEI. This CDR3 spans 15 amino acids. DNA of the CDR3: TGTGCCAGCAGTGAAAGGGGCCCCCCCTCCTACGAGCAGTACTTC. Translated: CASSERGPPSYEQYF.

This chain joins TRBV6-5 and TRBJ1-6; 9 bases agree with TRBD1. The CDR3 spans 15 residues. Trimming removed 0 bases from V and 10 bases from J; junction bases left unmatched: 4. The V gene's germline CDR1 is MNHEY and CDR2 SVGAGI. CDR3 nucleotide sequence: TGTGCCAGCAGTTACTCCGGGACAGGGAGCTCACCCCTCCACTTT. This gives the protein CASSYSGTGSSPLHF.

This rearrangement joins TRBV19 to TRBJ2-3; TRBD1 matches at 8 bases. This CDR3 has 16 residues. Germline CDR1 LNHDA, CDR2 SQIVND (reference sequence). V lost 1 base, J lost 5 bases, and 8 bases stayed unmatched. The CDR3 DNA is TGTGCCAGTAGTATAGGGGGCGGACAGGGTGTAGATACGCAGTATTTT. It yields the protein CASSIGGGQGVDTQYF.

V is TRBV2 and J is TRBJ2-2, with D tentatively TRBD1 (6 bases). Trimming stripped 6 bases from V and 5 bases from J, with 13 bases between. This CDR3 contains 14 residues. Germline V CDR1 and CDR2: SNHLY, FYNNEI. CDR3 region: CASSRTGLTGELFF. The CDR3, as DNA: TGTGCCAGCAGCCGCACAGGGTTAACCGGGGAGCTGTTTTTT. The complete variable domain, with remaining parts taken from reference TRBV2 and TRBJ2-2, reads EPEVTQTPSHQVTQMGQEVILRCVPISNHLYFYWYRQILGQKVEFLVSFYNNEISEKSEIFDDQFSVERPDGSNFTLKIRSTKLEDSAMYFCASSRTGLTGELFFGEGSRLTVL.

This chain links TRBV11-3 with TRBJ2-1, with 8 bases lining up with TRBD1. V shed 4 bases and J 13 bases; nucleotides not matched to a gene: 3. The length of the CDR3 is 11 residues. Germline loops: CDR1 SGHNT, CDR2 YENEEA. This CDR3 reads CASSSTGVQFF. In nucleotides, the CDR3 is TGTGCCAGCAGCTCGACAGGGGTTCAGTTCTTC.

The chain recombines TRBV12-3 or TRBV12-4 with TRBJ1-2; maybe TRBD1 (5 bases). Trimming removed 5 bases from V and 4 bases from J, with 11 bases in between. CDR3 length equals 13 residues. The CDR3 sequence is CASSTRQFYGYTF. CDR3 DNA sequence: TGTGCCAGCAGTACCCGACAGTTCTATGGCTACACCTTC.

The V gene is TRBV6-5, the J gene TRBJ2-1, with a weak D call TRBD2 (7 bases). CDR3 size: 12 residues. Trimming removed 6 bases from V and 6 bases from J, with 9 bases in between. Germline lookup yields CDR1 MNHEY and CDR2 SVGAGI. The CDR3 spells CASRGGANEQFF. In nucleotides, the CDR3 is TGTGCCAGCAGAGGGGGGGCCAATGAGCAGTTCTTC.

In nucleotides, the CDR3 is TGTGCCAGCAGTGTAGCGGGAGGGCAAGAGACCCAGTACTTC. Its translation: CASSVAGGQETQYF. V usage is TRBV6-1 and J usage is TRBJ2-5, with 11 bases that match TRBD2. V was pared by 4 bases and J by 2 bases, with 0 bases of the junction left unmatched. Germline CDR1 and CDR2: MNHNS and SASEGT. The CDR3 is made up of 14 amino acids.

This clone appeared a single time. The germline gene is not matched at one end of the junction; a read error may be the cause. V and J are TRBV7-7 and TRBJ2-3; TRBD2 aligns across 8 bases. CDR1 is SSHAT and CDR2 is FNYEAQ in the germline V gene (reference sequence). The CDR3 contains 15 residues. The CDR3 coding sequence is TGTGCTAGCAGCACCGGGACTAGGGGCACAGATACGCAGTATTTT. This translates into CASSTGTRGTDTQYF.

On this clone: Other DNA variants within this sample encode the same CDR3. CDR3 sequence (DNA): TGCGCCAGCAGCCGAAGTGGACTAGCGGAAGAGACCCAGTACTTC. This gives the protein CASSRSGLAEETQYF. The chain uses TRBV5-1 and TRBJ2-5; 10 positions match TRBD2. The CDR3 spans 15 residues. Germline values: CDR1 SGHRS, CDR2 YFSETQ. The junction had 6 bases not matched to a gene; V was cut back by 4 bases and J by 3 bases.

The rearrangement joins TRBV6-5 to TRBJ1-6; maybe TRBD1 (6 bases). This CDR3 contains 15 residues. Trimming stripped 0 bases from V and 7 bases from J, with 10 bases between. Germline V CDR1 and CDR2: MNHEY, SVGAGI. DNA for the CDR3: TGTGCCAGCAGTTACTCGTTGCAGGGGAATTCACCCCTCCACTTT. Translated, it gives CASSYSLQGNSPLHF.

The chain combines TRBV24-1 with TRBJ2-2; 12 bases are a match to TRBD2. The CDR3 has 15 amino acids. The germline gives CDR1 KGHDR, CDR2 SFDVKD. The J segment lost 1 base and the V segment lost 10 bases, leaving 3 bases of the junction unmatched. CDR3 DNA: TGTGCCACACGACTAGCGGGGGTGAACACCGGGGAGCTGTTTTTT. This translates into CATRLAGVNTGELFF.

This clone turned up a few times. This chain joins TRBV5-1 and TRBJ2-1; 12 nucleotides line up with TRBD2. This CDR3 contains 15 residues. With 3 bases clipped from V and 8 bases from J, the junction kept 6 bases outside the gene matches. Germline assignment: CDR1 SGHRS and CDR2 YFSETQ. The CDR3 loop reads CASSSGLAGWDEQFF. DNA of the CDR3: TGCGCCAGCAGCTCAGGACTAGCGGGGTGGGATGAGCAGTTCTTC.

The chain has TRBV30 and TRBJ2-2; D might be TRBD2 (5 bases). This CDR3 has 17 residues. Germline V gene data show CDR1 as GTSNPN and CDR2 as SVGIG (reference sequence). V was pared by 5 bases and J by 3 bases, with 22 bases between. CDR3 region: CAWSDAGARGYTGELFF. DNA of the CDR3: TGTGCCTGGTCTGATGCGGGCGCGCGAGGTTACACCGGGGAGCTGTTTTTT. Full variable domain (rest looked up from reference TRBV30 and TRBJ2-2): SQTIHQWPATLVQPVGSPLSLECTVEGTSNPNLYWYRQAAGRGLQLLFYSVGIGQISSEVPQNLSASRPQDRQFILSSKKLLLSDSGFYLCAWSDAGARGYTGELFFGEGSRLTVL.

The genes are TRBV5-1 and TRBJ2-1, with TRBD2 matching over 13 bases. Germline assignment: CDR1 SGHRS and CDR2 YFSETQ. The CDR3 runs 19 residues. Losses at the gene ends were 3 bases for V and 6 bases for J; bases not matched to a gene: 15. CDR3 in DNA: TGCGCCAGCAGCTATGGGGGACTAGCGGGACCCAGTTGGGGCAATGAGCAGTTCTTC. The encoded protein is CASSYGGLAGPSWGNEQFF.

This chain joins TRBV7-9 and TRBJ1-2; D gene unclear. Germline CDR1 is SEHNR and CDR2 is FQNEAQ (reference sequence). The CDR3 has 13 amino acids. Between the trimmed V and J ends, which lost 4 bases and 4 bases, there was a span of 10 bases. The CDR3 protein is CASSWSSSYGYTF. CDR3 coding DNA: TGTGCCAGCAGCTGGAGCAGCTCCTATGGCTACACCTTC. The full variable domain, rest sourced from reference TRBV7-9 and TRBJ1-2, is DTGVSQNPRHKITKRGQNVTFRCDPISEHNRLYWYRQTLGQGPEFLTYFQNEAQLEKSRLLSDRFSAERPKGSFSTLEIQRTEQGDSAMYLCASSWSSSYGYTFGSGTRLTVV.

This chain joins TRBV28 and TRBJ1-3, with TRBD1 matching 8 bases. Germline loops: CDR1 MDHEN, CDR2 SYDVKM. V lost 1 base to trimming and J lost 7 bases; unmatched junction nucleotides: 9. The CDR3 totals 16 residues. DNA of the CDR3: TGTGCCAGCAGTTTATCGGCCAGGGGGCTGGGCAACACCATATATTTT. The encoded protein is CASSLSARGLGNTIYF.

CDR3 nucleotide sequence: TGTGCCAGTAGTATCCAGGGTGAAAAACTGTTTTTT. Translation: CASSIQGEKLFF. The V call is TRBV19, the J call TRBJ1-4; D possibly corresponds to TRBD1 (5 bases). Between the trimmed V and J ends, which lost 3 bases and 7 bases, there was a span of 6 bases. Germline lookup yields CDR1 LNHDA and CDR2 SQIVND (reference sequence). The CDR3 contains 12 residues.

CDR3 coding DNA: TGTGCCAGCAGCTTAGTGGGGGGGGTGTTTGATGGCTACACCTTC. Its protein is CASSLVGGVFDGYTF. The gene calls are TRBV11-2 and TRBJ1-2, with D possibly being TRBD1 (5 bases). CDR3 size: 15 residues. Germline V gives CDR1 SGHAT, CDR2 FQNNGV. Trimming cost V 1 base and J 6 bases, with 15 bases left between them.

This clone was counted between two and nine times. The chain links TRBV11-3 to TRBJ2-2; 8 bases agree with TRBD1. CDR3 length: 16 amino acids. Trimming at V came to 5 bases and at J to 6 bases, leaving 11 bases not matched to a gene. Germline CDR1 reads SGHNT; CDR2 reads YENEEA. CDR3 sequence reads: CASSPPQGEAAGELFF. The DNA of the CDR3 is TGTGCCAGCAGCCCACCACAGGGGGAGGCGGCCGGGGAGCTGTTTTTT.